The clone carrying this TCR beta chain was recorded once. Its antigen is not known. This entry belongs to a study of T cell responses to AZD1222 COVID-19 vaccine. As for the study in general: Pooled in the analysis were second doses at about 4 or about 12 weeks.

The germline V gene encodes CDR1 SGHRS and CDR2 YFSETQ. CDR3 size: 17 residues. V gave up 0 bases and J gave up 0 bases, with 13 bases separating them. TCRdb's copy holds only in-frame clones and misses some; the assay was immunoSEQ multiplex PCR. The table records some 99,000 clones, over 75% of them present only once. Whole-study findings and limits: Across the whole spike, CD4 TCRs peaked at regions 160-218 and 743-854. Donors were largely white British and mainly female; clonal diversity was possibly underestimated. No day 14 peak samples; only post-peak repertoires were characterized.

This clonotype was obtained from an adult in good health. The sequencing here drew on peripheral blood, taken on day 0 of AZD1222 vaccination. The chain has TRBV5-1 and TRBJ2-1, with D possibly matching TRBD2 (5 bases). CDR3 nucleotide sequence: TGCGCCAGCAGCTTGGCCTCCGGAGGTAGCTCCTACAATGAGCAGTTCTTC. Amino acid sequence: CASSLASGGSSYNEQFF.